Only a few counts were recorded for the clone carrying this TCR beta chain. Its cognate antigen is unknown. The J segment lost 8 bases and the V segment lost 4 bases, leaving 13 bases of the junction unmatched. The germline CDR1 and CDR2 sequences are SGHAT and FQNNGV. There are 16 residues in the CDR3. The data are from a study of response to subunit inactivated influenza vaccine. TCRdb used MiXCR to reprocess the RT-PCR reads, holding one entry per CDR3 protein. The sample has hundreds of thousands of distinct CDR3 sequences, about 10% seen once. General observations from the study: The authors offered the suggestion that each seasonal influenza vaccination recruits few new T cells.

J is TRBJ1-2 and V is TRBV11-2; the match to TRBD1 covers 10 bases. The receptor was derived from a man between 50 and 59 years old who received an inactivated influenza vaccine. Sequenced material: PBMCs from blood, taken 45 days after vaccination. Here the CDR3 DNA reads TGTGCCAGCAGCTCGATCCGGGGGGACAGGGGTGAAGGCTACACCTTC. Its translation: CASSSIRGDRGEGYTF.